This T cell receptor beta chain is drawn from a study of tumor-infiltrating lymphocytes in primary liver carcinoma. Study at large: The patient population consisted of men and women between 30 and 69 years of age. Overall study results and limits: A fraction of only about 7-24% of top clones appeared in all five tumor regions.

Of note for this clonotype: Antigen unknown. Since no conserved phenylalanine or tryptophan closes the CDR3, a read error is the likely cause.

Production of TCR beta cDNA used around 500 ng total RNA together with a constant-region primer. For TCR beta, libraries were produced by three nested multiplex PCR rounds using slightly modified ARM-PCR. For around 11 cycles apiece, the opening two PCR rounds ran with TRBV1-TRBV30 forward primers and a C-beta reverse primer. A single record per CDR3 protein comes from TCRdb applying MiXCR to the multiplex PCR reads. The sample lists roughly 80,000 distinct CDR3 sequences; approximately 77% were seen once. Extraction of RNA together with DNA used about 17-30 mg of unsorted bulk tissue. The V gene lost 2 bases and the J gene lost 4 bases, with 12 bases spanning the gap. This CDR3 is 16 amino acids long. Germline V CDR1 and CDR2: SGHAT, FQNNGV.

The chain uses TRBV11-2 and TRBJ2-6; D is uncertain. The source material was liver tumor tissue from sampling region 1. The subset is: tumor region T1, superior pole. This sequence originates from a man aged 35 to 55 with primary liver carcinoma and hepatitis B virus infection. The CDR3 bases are TGTGCCAGCAGCTTAACGTGGGGAAGAGGGGCCAACGTCCTGACTTTA. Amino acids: CASSLTWGRGANVLTL.